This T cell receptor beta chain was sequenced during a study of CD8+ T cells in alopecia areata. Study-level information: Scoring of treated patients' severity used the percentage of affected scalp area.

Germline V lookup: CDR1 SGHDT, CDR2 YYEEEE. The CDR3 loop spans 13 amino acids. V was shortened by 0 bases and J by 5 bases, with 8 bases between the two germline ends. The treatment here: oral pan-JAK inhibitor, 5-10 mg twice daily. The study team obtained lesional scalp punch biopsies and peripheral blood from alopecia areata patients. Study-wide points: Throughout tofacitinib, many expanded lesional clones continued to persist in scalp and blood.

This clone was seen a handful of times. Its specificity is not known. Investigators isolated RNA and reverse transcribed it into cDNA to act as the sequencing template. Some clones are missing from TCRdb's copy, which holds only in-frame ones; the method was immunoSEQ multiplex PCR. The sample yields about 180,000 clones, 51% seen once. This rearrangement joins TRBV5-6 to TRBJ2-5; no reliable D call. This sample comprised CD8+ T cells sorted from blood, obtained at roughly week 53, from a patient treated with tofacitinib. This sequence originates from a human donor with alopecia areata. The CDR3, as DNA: TGTGCCAGCAGCTTGGACTCGGAGGAGACCCAGTACTTC. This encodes CASSLDSEETQYF.